Listed below are T cell receptor beta chains from one sample, sequenced in a study of breast tumors, draining lymph nodes, adjacent tissues. TCRdb called the multiplex PCR reads again in MiXCR, with one record for every CDR3 protein. The top ten clones hold approximately 4% of a sample with 200,000 to 250,000 distinct CDR3 sequences, under 35% of them seen once. Sequencing used axillary lymph node tissue. These receptors were collected from a female donor with breast cancer. Some clones in this sample may be carry-over from other donors' samples. Both conserved end residues are trimmed from each CDR3. Fields, in order: V gene, CDR3 protein.

TRBV27,ASSDRVGQPQH
TRBV7-2,GTGGEKLF
TRBV20-1,SGLGGGVEKLF
TRBV11-3,ASSLGLSGNTIY
TRBV29-1,SVAGADTQY
TRBV20-1,SAITSGSVDEQF
TRBV7-2,ASSPTRTAGNEQF
TRBV7-3,ASSAGSTGADTQY
TRBV6-6,ASSHRQAPRDSPLH
TRBV5-8,ASSEYGLAGTDTQY
TRBV24-1,AQDPLLYGYT
TRBV2,ASTTGTGANEQF
TRBV14,ASSPLAGGSYNEQF
TRBV5-1,ASSPTGTAYGYT
TRBV5-1,ASSSVTGSEKLF
TRBV5-1,ASSPSIWTSGRATNEKLF
TRBV19,ASSIAGTGTNYGYT
TRBV7-9,ASSPRGGQGAYTEAF
TRBV20-1,SARRDTGELF
TRBV19,AAHQGTYGYT
TRBV20-1,SARAGQGGGDTIY
TRBV6-1,ASSDGLRGGYT
TRBV2,ASSEGAGGVTGELF
TRBV19,ASSRGGMEQF
TRBV5-1,ASSFGRNSYEQY
TRBV27,ASSLPGENEQY
TRBV7-3,ASRTGGGETQY
TRBV2,ASSAGGALGGYT
TRBV7-6,ASSSPGQFNEQF
TRBV5-1,VSSLSGTVIQY
TRBV5-1,ASSWGDLSYNSPLH
TRBV24-1,ATSEDHEQF
TRBV2,ASSVKGNLAGDPQETQY
TRBV2,ASRAGTGLTDTQY
TRBV10-2,ASGQGTYEQY
TRBV5-1,ASSLRLTPGTGGDFSNQPQH
TRBV2,ASSIRTAQETQY
TRBV7-9,ASSHGLAGPMNTGELF
TRBV19,ASSNQGAGGLQGYGST
TRBV20-1,SARRGVSGANVLT
TRBV5-1,ASDPSGAFNYGYT
TRBV5-5,ASSFTGANVLT
TRBV6-2/TRBV6-3,ASSYSGTPGQDYEQY
TRBV28,ASSLWPTGISNQPQH
TRBV2,ASIPFPEYNEQF
TRBV14,ASSQDLGAGANVLT
TRBV28,ASSLLSNQPQH
TRBV5-8,ASSTGRTNEKLF
TRBV7-2,ASSWERQAFTGTQY
TRBV5-8,ASSLSRSNEQF